This TCR beta chain was found in a study of TIL therapy for anti-PD-1-resistant metastatic lung cancer (dated by TCRdb to 2020 to 2023). Context from the whole study: Tumors were harvested prior to any PD-1/PD-L1 blockade, after which nivolumab was administered to patients, and lymphodepletion, expanded TIL infusion and IL-2 were given to patients who progressed. Across the cohort, whole-exome sequencing showed a median non-synonymous tumor mutation burden of more than 1.3 mutations per megabase. Most of the cohort had lung adenocarcinoma, a handful of tumors were EGFR-mutant and two were ALK-rearranged, and half of the patients were current or former smokers. Tumor and peripheral blood T cell receptor beta sequencing was used to track clonotypes across tumor, expanded TIL product and serial blood samples. Among the enrolled patients, the median age was approximately 54 years (range roughly 35-80), and the median tumor PD-L1 proportion score was approximately 5.9%.

The V end gives up 1 base and the J end 2 bases, leaving 3 bases in the junction not matched to a gene. CDR1 is given as LGHDT and CDR2 as YNNKEL, both from the germline V gene (reference sequence). The CDR3, from cysteine to phenylalanine, totals 15 residues. Only the CDR3 part of the read is kept: 45 bases, read in frame from the first base. A remark on this clone: Its antigen is still unknown. No much larger clonotype is one base removed from it; base qualities were not supplied.

Using bias-controlled multiplex PCR with the immunoSEQ v3 hsTCRB kit, the TCR beta CDR3 regions were amplified from genomic DNA. TCR libraries were sequenced on an Illumina NextSeq 500 to approximately 2 million read pairs for survey level or 5-6 million for deep level. From the authors' description of their analysis: V, D and J genes were assigned, non-productive sequences were removed, and clonality was reported by immunoSEQ Analyzer software. To compare repertoires between infused TIL and blood, productive Simpson clonality was used along with the Morisita overlap index of productive TRB rearrangements. Absolute clonotype counts in blood were estimated by multiplying the lymphocyte count by the CD3+ fraction and by the productive frequency of the clone. Here the immuneACCESS table is served through TCRdb, limited to in-frame sequences with V and J called. Missing clones are a known gap in these copies; in checked studies unresolved V genes cover under half, and the rest lacks a known reason. D and trimming were read from the DNA, whereas the V and J calls and clone size are those reported in that table. The sample has more than 45,000 clones on record, around 90% of them singletons. The ten biggest clones cover just over 2.5% of the sample.

The time point label corresponds to: pre-treatment sample, taken before nivolumab and TIL therapy. Adults with stage 4 NSCLC were enrolled in a dual-center phase I trial from late 2017 to January 2020. Samples were obtained from a single-arm, open-label phase I trial in which tumor-infiltrating lymphocyte therapy with nivolumab was evaluated in advanced non-small cell lung cancer. Blood mononuclear cells from EDTA tubes were separated on a Ficoll gradient and snap-frozen as pellets, and DNA was extracted from the cells using a Qiagen mini-prep kit. The study at large found these results: The study protocol defined all tumor marker inferences as exploratory. Infused TIL clonotypes partially replaced the baseline peripheral repertoire then decayed over months, with no apparent association between persistence and response. The cohort was highly selected, including more treatment-naive, never-smoker and oncogene-addicted patients than is typical, which limits generalizability.

The sequence was collected from a person between 25 and 80 years old with non-small cell lung cancer. The material sequenced was blood, taken at baseline. Here the chain combines TRBV3-1 (or the pseudogene TRBV3-2) and TRBJ2-7; 9 junctional bases match TRBD1. CDR3 loop: CASSQAGQGAYEQYF. The nucleotide sequence is TGTGCCAGCAGCCAAGCGGGACAGGGCGCCTACGAGCAGTACTTC.